These T cell receptor beta chains were read from a single sample in a study of OX40 agonist ivuxolimab in advanced cancers. Sequencing used immunoSEQ multiplex PCR; TCRdb keeps in-frame clones, though not all of them. The sample includes more than 65,000 clones, around 93% seen only once; the top ten take about 8%. Sequencing was performed on CD4+ or CD8+ T cells sorted from blood, taken in a trial of the OX40 agonist ivuxolimab. The receptors come from an adult with an advanced solid tumor such as melanoma, head and neck, liver or kidney cancer. CDR3s include the opening cysteine and the closing phenylalanine or tryptophan. A D gene is named only where the DNA matches it firmly. Clone sizes are given selectively: once, few, many, or a class where the clone is expanded.

j_call,d_call,v_call,clone_size,cdr3_nt,cdr3_aa
TRBJ1-4,NA,TRBV15,once,TGTGCCACCAGCAGAGAAGTCCAGGGTCGAACTAATGAAAAACTGTTTTTT,CATSREVQGRTNEKLFF
TRBJ2-7,TRBD1,TRBV5-6,NA,TGTGCCAGCAGCTTGGCCGCACTTGGACAGGGTCTCCACGAGCAGTACTTC,CASSLAALGQGLHEQYF
TRBJ2-1,NA,TRBV27,NA,TGTGCCAGCAGTTTGGGGCAGATCTACAATGAGCAGTTCTTC,CASSLGQIYNEQFF
TRBJ2-7,NA,TRBV7-9,NA,TGTGCCAGCAGCTTACCTGGGGGGTATGAGCAGTACTTC,CASSLPGGYEQYF
TRBJ1-5,NA,TRBV5-6,NA,TGTGCCAGCAGCTCTGGTCCTCTACAGCCCCAGCATTTT,CASSSGPLQPQHF
TRBJ1-2,NA,TRBV27,NA,TGTGCCAGCAGTTCTCCGGGGAAGACCTATGGCTACACCTTC,CASSSPGKTYGYTF
TRBJ2-3,TRBD1,TRBV6-4,NA,TGTGCCAGCAGCCTGACAGGGGGCCGCACAGATACGCAGTATTTT,CASSLTGGRTDTQYF
TRBJ1-1,NA,TRBV15,NA,TGTGCCACCTGGAATAAGGGGCAGATGAACACTGAAGCTTTCTTT,CATWNKGQMNTEAFF
TRBJ1-2,NA,TRBV19,NA,TGTGCCAGTGGGGACGCGGCACTCGCCTATGGCTACACCTTC,CASGDAALAYGYTF
TRBJ2-6,NA,TRBV25-1,NA,TGTGCCAGCAGTTGGATCTCTGGGGCCAACGTCCTGACTTTC,CASSWISGANVLTF
TRBJ2-7,NA,TRBV19,NA,TGTGCCAGTAGTCCCTTGGGGGTCTCCTACGAGCAGTACTTC,CASSPLGVSYEQYF
TRBJ1-4,NA,TRBV10-3,NA,TGTGCCATCAGGGGGGGTCTAGGGACTGCGAATGAAAAACTGTTTTTT,CAIRGGLGTANEKLFF
TRBJ2-2,TRBD2,TRBV27,NA,TGTGCCAGCAGTCCTAGCGGCGGCACCGGGGAGCTGTTTTTT,CASSPSGGTGELFF
TRBJ2-7,NA,TRBV6-1,NA,TGTGCCAGCAGTGTGGATCGGGGAAACGAGCAGTACTTC,CASSVDRGNEQYF
TRBJ2-7,NA,TRBV9,once,TGTGCCAGCAGCGTATCAGGTGAGGCCCCCTATGAGCAGTACTTC,CASSVSGEAPYEQYF
TRBJ2-3,TRBD2,TRBV6-4,NA,TGTGCCAGCAGTGACTCCCCCGGGGGGATACCGGATACGCAGTATTTT,CASSDSPGGIPDTQYF